The 15 T cell receptor beta chains listed next were all sequenced from one sample in a study of CD8+ T cells in alopecia areata. Noted treatment: oral pan-JAK inhibitor, 5-10 mg twice daily. Sequencing templates came from extracted RNA that was reverse transcribed into cDNA. Clones were read by immunoSEQ multiplex PCR, and TCRdb kept only the in-frame ones, dropping some. The table has 170,000 or so clones, around three fifths seen once. This sample comprised CD8+ T cells sorted from blood, obtained at week 24, from a patient treated with tofacitinib. These receptors were collected from a human donor with alopecia areata.

J is TRBJ2-5 and V is TRBV2; D may be TRBD1 (6 bases). This CDR3 is 13 amino acids long. CDR1 is SNHLY and CDR2 is FYNNEI in the germline V gene. V was cut by 11 bases and J by 5 bases, with 18 bases left in between. The CDR3 loop is CAGHKDSPETQYF. DNA of the CDR3: TGTGCCGGACACAAGGACAGTCCGGAGACCCAGTACTTC.

This sequence joins TRBV25-1 and TRBJ1-2, with TRBD1 as a possible D gene (5 bases). V dropped 1 base and J dropped 2 bases, with 14 bases sitting between them. CDR3 length equals 16 residues. Germline V CDR1 and CDR2: MGHDK, SYGVNS. CDR3 protein: CASSEWRDGENYGYTF. CDR3 nucleotides: TGTGCCAGCAGTGAATGGAGGGACGGGGAGAACTATGGCTACACCTTC.

The sample holds one count of this clone. CDR3 DNA sequence: TGTGCCAGCAGCTGGAGGACAGGCAACCAAGAGACCCAGTACTTC. It is translated as CASSWRTGNQETQYF. The chain joins TRBV5-6 to TRBJ2-5; 7 bases map to TRBD1. V lost 3 bases and J lost 0; bases outside the gene matches: 5. This CDR3 region has 15 residues. CDR1 and CDR2 from the germline V gene are SGHDT and YYEEEE. Supplemented by reference TRBV5-6 and TRBJ2-5, the full variable domain reads DAGVTQSPTHLIKTRGQQVTLRCSPKSGHDTVSWYQQALGQGPQFIFQYYEEEERQRGNFPDRFSGHQFPNYSSELNVNALLLGDSALYLCASSWRTGNQETQYFGPGTRLLVL.

This rearrangement joins TRBV11-2 to TRBJ1-2; TRBD1 is a possible D gene (6 bases). The V gene lost 5 bases and the J gene lost 6 bases, with 22 bases spanning the gap. The CDR3 covers 16 residues. Germline CDR1 and CDR2: SGHAT and FQNNGV. CDR3 sequence reads: CASSRENLRDINGYTF. The CDR3, as DNA: TGTGCCAGCAGCCGCGAAAACCTACGGGACATCAATGGCTACACCTTC.

The chain uses TRBV11-3 and TRBJ2-3, with D uncertain. This CDR3 contains 11 residues. Germline V gives CDR1 SGHNT, CDR2 YENEEA. V was cut by 8 bases and J by 4 bases, with 7 bases left in between. This CDR3 is CASVQADTQYF. The CDR3 DNA follows: TGTGCCAGCGTCCAGGCAGATACGCAGTATTTT.

Turning to this clone: A read error is likely, as this CDR3 ends without the conserved phenylalanine or tryptophan. V usage is TRBV9 and J usage is TRBJ1-1; D is unresolved. The V gene's germline CDR1 is SGDLS and CDR2 YYNGEE. Between the trimmed V and J ends, which lost 0 bases and 4 bases, there was a span of 10 bases. The CDR3 covers 14 residues. CDR3 bases: TGTGCCAGCAGCGTAGAAGTGGGCGGCACTGAAGCTTTCCTT. Protein product: CASSVEVGGTEAFL.

J is TRBJ1-2 and V is TRBV15; no firm D call. The germline V gene has CDR1 LNHNV and CDR2 YYDKDF (reference sequence). The V end was cut by 5 bases, the J end by 6 bases, with 13 bases between. The CDR3 is made up of 13 amino acids. The CDR3 DNA is TGTGCCACCAGCGGAAATAGAGTGGATGGCTACACCTTC. It specifies CATSGNRVDGYTF.

The chain couples TRBV6-1 to TRBJ2-7; D call uncertain. V was trimmed by 4 bases and J by 4 bases, leaving 14 bases between them. This CDR3 is built from 14 residues. The germline V gene has CDR1 MNHNS and CDR2 SASEGT. The CDR3 DNA sequence: TGTGCCAGCAGTGCTCCACTCTCAGCGTACGAGCAGTACTTC. Protein product: CASSAPLSAYEQYF.

This clone has a single count. This sample includes further DNA sequences coding for the same CDR3. V is TRBV6-1 and J is TRBJ1-5, with 7 bases identical to TRBD1. The CDR3 length is 14 residues. Germline CDR1 reads MNHNS; CDR2 reads SASEGT. Trimming at V came to 6 bases and at J to 6 bases, leaving 8 bases not matched to a gene. This CDR3 reads CASRGDRERQPQHF. The CDR3, as DNA: TGTGCCAGCAGGGGAGACAGGGAACGTCAGCCCCAGCATTTT.

The chain recombines TRBV19 with TRBJ2-2, with D possibly matching TRBD1 (5 bases). The V end lost 7 bases, the J end lost 3 bases, and 12 bases lay between the germline ends. This CDR3 region has 14 residues. The germline CDR1 and CDR2 sequences are LNHDA and SQIVND (reference sequence). Written as DNA, the CDR3 is TGTGCCAGTAATCAGGACAAATACACCGGGGAGCTGTTTTTT. Its protein is CASNQDKYTGELFF.

The chain employs TRBV14 and TRBJ2-5; D is perhaps TRBD1 (5 bases). V lost 6 bases and J 4 bases, leaving 9 bases between the germline ends. The germline V gene encodes CDR1 SGHDN and CDR2 FVKESK. This CDR3 is 12 amino acids long. CDR3 DNA sequence: TGTGCCAGCAGTACAGGTGGAGAGACCCAGTACTTC. Protein product: CASSTGGETQYF.

The chain recombines TRBV9 with TRBJ1-3, with a weak D call TRBD1 (6 bases). The V gene's germline CDR1 is SGDLS and CDR2 YYNGEE. The CDR3 covers 16 residues. The V end lost 0 bases, the J end lost 7 bases, and 17 bases lay between the germline ends. CDR3 loop: CASSVGEAGARNTIYF. The DNA for the CDR3 is TGTGCCAGCAGCGTAGGGGAGGCAGGGGCTAGGAACACCATATATTTT.

Only one count was recorded for this clone. The chain has TRBV9 and TRBJ2-1; 7 bases align to TRBD2. J gave up 2 bases and V 2 bases, and 7 bases lay outside the gene matches. The CDR3 has 16 amino acids. The germline gives CDR1 SGDLS, CDR2 YYNGEE. CDR3 protein: CASSVLAEPAYNEQFF. CDR3 coding DNA: TGTGCCAGCAGCGTTCTAGCGGAACCGGCCTACAATGAGCAGTTCTTC.

The chain joins TRBV27 to TRBJ2-3; D perhaps matches TRBD2 (5 bases). With 2 bases removed from V and 0 bases from J, the gap between germline ends came to 15 bases. The CDR3 consists of 17 residues. Looked up from germline, CDR1 is MNHEY and CDR2 is SMNVEV (reference sequence). CDR3 nucleotides: TGTGCCAGCAGTTTACGCCCGGGGTTGGGGAGCACAGATACGCAGTATTTT. Amino acids: CASSLRPGLGSTDTQYF.

Only a few counts were recorded for this clone. The chain joins TRBV27 to TRBJ2-3; 7 nucleotides agree with TRBD2. V shed 5 bases and J 9 bases; nucleotides not matched to a gene: 5. Germline V gives CDR1 MNHEY, CDR2 SMNVEV (reference sequence). The CDR3 spans 12 residues. The CDR3 loop reads CASSTPSGTQYF. Here the CDR3 DNA reads TGTGCCAGCAGTACCCCTAGCGGAACGCAGTATTTT.